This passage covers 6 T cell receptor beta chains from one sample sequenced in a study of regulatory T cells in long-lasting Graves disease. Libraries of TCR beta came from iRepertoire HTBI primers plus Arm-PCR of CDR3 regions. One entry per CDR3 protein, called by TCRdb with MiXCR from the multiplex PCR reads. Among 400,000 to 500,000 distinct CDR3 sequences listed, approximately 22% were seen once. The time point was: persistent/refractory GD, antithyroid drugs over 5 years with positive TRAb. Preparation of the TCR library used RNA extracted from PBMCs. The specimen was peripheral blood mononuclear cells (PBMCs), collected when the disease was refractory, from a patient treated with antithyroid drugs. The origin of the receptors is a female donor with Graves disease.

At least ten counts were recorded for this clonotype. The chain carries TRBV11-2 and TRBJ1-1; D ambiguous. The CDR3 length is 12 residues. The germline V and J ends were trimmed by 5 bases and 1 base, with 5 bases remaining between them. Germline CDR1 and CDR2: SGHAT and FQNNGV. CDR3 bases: TGTGCCAGCAGCACGCAGAACACTGAAGCTTTCTTT. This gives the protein CASSTQNTEAFF.

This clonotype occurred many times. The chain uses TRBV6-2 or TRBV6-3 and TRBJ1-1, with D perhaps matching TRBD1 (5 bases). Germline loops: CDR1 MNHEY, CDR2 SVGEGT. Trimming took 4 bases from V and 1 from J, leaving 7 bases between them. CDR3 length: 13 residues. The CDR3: CASSWTSNTEAFF. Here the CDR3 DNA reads TGTGCCAGCAGTTGGACATCGAACACTGAAGCTTTCTTT.

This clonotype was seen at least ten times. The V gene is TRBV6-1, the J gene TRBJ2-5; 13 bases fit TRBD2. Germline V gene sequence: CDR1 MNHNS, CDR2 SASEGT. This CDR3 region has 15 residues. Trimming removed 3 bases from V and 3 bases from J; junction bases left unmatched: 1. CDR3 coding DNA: TGTGCCAGCAGTGAGACTAGCGGGGGGAAAGAGACCCAGTACTTC. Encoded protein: CASSETSGGKETQYF.

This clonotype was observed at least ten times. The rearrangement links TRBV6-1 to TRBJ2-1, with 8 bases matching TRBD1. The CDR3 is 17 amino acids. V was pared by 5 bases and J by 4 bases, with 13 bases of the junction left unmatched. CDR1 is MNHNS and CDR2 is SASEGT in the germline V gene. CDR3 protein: CASSTNTGGGSYNEQFF. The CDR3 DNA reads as TGTGCCAGCAGTACGAATACAGGGGGTGGATCGTACAATGAGCAGTTCTTC.

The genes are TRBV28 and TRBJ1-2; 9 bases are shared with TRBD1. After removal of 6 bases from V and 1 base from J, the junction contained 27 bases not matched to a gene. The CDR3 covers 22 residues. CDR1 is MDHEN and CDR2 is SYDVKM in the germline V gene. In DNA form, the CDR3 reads TGTGCCAGCAGCCCCTTCCAAACGCTAATCCGGGACAGGGAGGGAGGTAACTATGGCTACACCTTC. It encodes CASSPFQTLIRDREGGNYGYTF.

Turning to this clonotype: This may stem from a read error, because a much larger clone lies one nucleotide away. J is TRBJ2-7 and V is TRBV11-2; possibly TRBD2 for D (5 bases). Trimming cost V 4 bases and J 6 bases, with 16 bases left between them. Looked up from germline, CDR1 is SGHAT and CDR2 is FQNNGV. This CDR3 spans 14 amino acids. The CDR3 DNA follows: TGTGCCAGCAGCTCCGGGGTCCTACGGGGCGAGCAGTACTTC. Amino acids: CASSSGVLRGEQYF.